This T cell receptor (beta chain) derives from a study of beta chain features in type 1 diabetes (dated 2018 in TCRdb). Regarding the research as a whole: No differences in mean age, gender distribution, total cell number or subset yield were found between patients and healthy donors. Regulatory and stem cell-like memory subsets were obtained from only 8 patients and about eight healthy donors, while naive and central memory subsets were obtained from all 30 or so donors. The study compared the TCRB repertoires of sorted circulating CD4+ T cell subsets in recently diagnosed type 1 diabetes patients with those in matched healthy donors. A total of 107,917,701 sorted cells were examined across all samples, and a strong correlation was observed between cell number per subset and RNA yield. Study-wide conclusions, independent of this receptor: HLA sub-analyses involved small numbers of individuals, so any influence of HLA type on TCRB rearrangement remained unresolved. The naive, central memory and regulatory TCRB repertoires appeared to resemble one another more closely among patients than among healthy donors. A moderate but significant shortening of TCRB CDR3 length was observed in type 1 diabetes patients in all four CD4+ subsets. Because cDNA was sequenced instead of genomic DNA, activated cells with high expression could be over-represented, although the groups did not differ in activation or CD3 levels. PCR might favor shorter templates, but patient and control samples were amplified and corrected together, so any skew would affect both groups equally. At VDJ recombination sites, patients with type 1 diabetes made fewer insertions and deleted more nucleotides, a pattern implying thymic rearrangement abnormalities.

A single peripheral blood draw of around 100 mL on average was collected from each donor into heparinised tubes. Using a panel that included CD45RO, CCR7, CD25, CD127, CD95 and CD27, naive, central memory, regulatory and stem cell-like memory CD4+ T cells were sorted on a BD FACSAria II. Purity was above 95% for every sorted population. Right away, PBMCs were isolated by Lymphoprep density gradient centrifugation and were stained directly, with no culture step. To minimize batch effects, samples were stained and sorted in pairs, one healthy donor with one patient per experiment. A few counts support this clone. Its recognized antigen is unknown. No much larger clone exists at a distance of one base, and base qualities are not known. At the DNA level, this CDR3 is encoded by other sequences in the same sample as well. V loses 2 bases of germline sequence and J loses 1 base, and the interval between the two ends is 6 bases. As encoded in the germline V gene, CDR1 is MDHEN while CDR2 is SYDVKM. From its cysteine to its phenylalanine, the CDR3 spans 14 amino acids. Only the CDR3 portion is preserved as DNA: 42 bases, with reading frame beginning at the first base.

The High Capacity cDNA Reverse Transcription Kit was used to reverse transcribe all of the isolated RNA, meaning that expressed TCRB transcripts were what got sequenced. Deep immunoSEQ sequencing was performed on naive, central memory and regulatory T cell samples, with an average of roughly 3.3 million total reads per sample. Sorted cells were lysed in RLT buffer, and RNA was extracted using DNase-treated RNeasy Micro or Mini kits according to cell number. Each cell subset was processed on its own to prevent cross-contamination, while patient and healthy donor samples were processed together. TCRB sequences were amplified from cDNA with the immunoSEQ multiplex PCR, producing 87-bp fragments spanning the CDR3 region. Sequencing of the amplicons was performed on the Illumina HiSeq platform. Concerning the study's data processing: Synthetic template baselines were used to correct PCR bias computationally, reads within Hamming distance 2 were collapsed together, and singletons that could not be merged were discarded. Reads were aligned against IMGT so that V, D and J genes, CDR3 length and insertions or deletions at six rearrangement sites could be assigned. Within each subset, clonotype counts were normalized to the number of sorted cells before true diversity and Gini coefficients were calculated with the tcR R package. The overlap coefficient, calculated on TCRB nucleotide sequences, was used to quantify repertoire sharing. Out-of-frame TCRB sequences from naive cells were analyzed to stand in for the pre-selection repertoire. The source is immuneACCESS, and TCRdb retained only in-frame sequences with V and J called. Part of the clones is not carried over; for the studies checked, unresolved V genes explain less than half of this, and the remainder is unexplained. V and J calls and clone size are given by that table; D and trimming were obtained from the DNA. Within this sample are about 900,000 clones, with roughly a sixth of them counted one time only. The ten largest clones add up to 0.02% to 0.025% of the sample.

Material: naive CD4+ T cells from blood. The cell subset or site label, read with the paper, signifies: true naive CD4+ T cells. The TCR originated in a woman aged 18 to 35 in good health. Recombination linked TRBV28 to TRBJ2-1, with the D gene call left open. The nucleotide sequence reads as follows: TGTGCCAGCAGTTTAGCACAATCCTACAATGAGCAGTTCTTC. Translated, this gives CASSLAQSYNEQFF. Reference TRBV28 and TRBJ2-1 genes cover what lies past the CDR3, so the full variable domain is DVKVTQSSRYLVKRTGEKVFLECVQDMDHENMFWYRQDPGLGLRLIYFSYDVKMKEKGDIPEGYSVSREKKERFSLILESASTNQTSMYLCASSLAQSYNEQFFGPGTRLTVL.